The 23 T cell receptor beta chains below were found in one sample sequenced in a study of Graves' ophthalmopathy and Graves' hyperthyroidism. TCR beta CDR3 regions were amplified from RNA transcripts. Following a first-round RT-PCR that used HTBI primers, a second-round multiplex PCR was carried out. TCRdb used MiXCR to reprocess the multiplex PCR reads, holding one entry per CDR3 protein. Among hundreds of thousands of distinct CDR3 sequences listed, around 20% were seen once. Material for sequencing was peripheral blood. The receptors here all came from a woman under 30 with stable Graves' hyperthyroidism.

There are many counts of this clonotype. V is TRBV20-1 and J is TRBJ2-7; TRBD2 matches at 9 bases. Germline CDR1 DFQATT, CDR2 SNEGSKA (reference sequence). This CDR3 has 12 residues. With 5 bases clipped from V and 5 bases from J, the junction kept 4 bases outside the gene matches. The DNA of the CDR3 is TGCAGTGCTCAGCGGGAGGCCCACGAGCAGTACTTC. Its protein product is CSAQREAHEQYF.

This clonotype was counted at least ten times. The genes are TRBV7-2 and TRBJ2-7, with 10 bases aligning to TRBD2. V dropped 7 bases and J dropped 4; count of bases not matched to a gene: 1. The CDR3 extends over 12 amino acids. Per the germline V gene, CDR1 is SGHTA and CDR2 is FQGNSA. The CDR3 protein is CASKREGYEQYF. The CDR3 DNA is TGTGCCAGCAAGCGGGAGGGTTACGAGCAGTACTTC.

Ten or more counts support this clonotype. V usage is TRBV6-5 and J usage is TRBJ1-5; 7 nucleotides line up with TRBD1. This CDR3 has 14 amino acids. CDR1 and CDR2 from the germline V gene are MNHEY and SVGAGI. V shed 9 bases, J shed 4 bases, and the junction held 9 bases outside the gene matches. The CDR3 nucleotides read TGTGCCAGTCGACAAACAGGGGAAAATCAGCCCCAGCATTTT. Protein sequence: CASRQTGENQPQHF.

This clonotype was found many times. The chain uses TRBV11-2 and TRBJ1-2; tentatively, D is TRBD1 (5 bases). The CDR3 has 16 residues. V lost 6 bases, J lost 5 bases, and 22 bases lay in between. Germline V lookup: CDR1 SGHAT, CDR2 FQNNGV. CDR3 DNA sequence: TGTGCCAGCAGTCCCCACCGGGACCAAATTGTTTATGGCTACACCTTC. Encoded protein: CASSPHRDQIVYGYTF.

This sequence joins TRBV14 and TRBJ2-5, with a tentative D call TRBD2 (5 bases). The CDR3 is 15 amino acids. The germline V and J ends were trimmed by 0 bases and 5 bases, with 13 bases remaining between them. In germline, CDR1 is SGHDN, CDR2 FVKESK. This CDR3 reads CASSQDISGRETQYF. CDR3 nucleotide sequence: TGTGCCAGCAGCCAAGACATCAGCGGCCGGGAGACCCAGTACTTC.

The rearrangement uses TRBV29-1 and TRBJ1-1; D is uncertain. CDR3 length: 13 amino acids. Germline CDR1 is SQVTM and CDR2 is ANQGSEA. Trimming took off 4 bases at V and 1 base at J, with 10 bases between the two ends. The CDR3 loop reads CSVGVGKNTEAFF. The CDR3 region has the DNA TGCAGCGTTGGGGTGGGAAAGAACACTGAAGCTTTCTTT.

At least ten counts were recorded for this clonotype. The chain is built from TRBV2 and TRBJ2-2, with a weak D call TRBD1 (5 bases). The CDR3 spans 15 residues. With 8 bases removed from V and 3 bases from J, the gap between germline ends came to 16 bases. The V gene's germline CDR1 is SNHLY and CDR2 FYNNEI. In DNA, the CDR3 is TGTGCCAGCCACAGACAGTCCTCGTACACCGGGGAGCTGTTTTTT. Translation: CASHRQSSYTGELFF.

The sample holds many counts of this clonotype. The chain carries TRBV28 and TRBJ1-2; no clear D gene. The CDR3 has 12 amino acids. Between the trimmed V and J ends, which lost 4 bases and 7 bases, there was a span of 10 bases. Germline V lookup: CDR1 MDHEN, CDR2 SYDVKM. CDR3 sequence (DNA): TGTGCCAGCAGTTACCTAAGGAGTGGCTACACCTTC. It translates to CASSYLRSGYTF.

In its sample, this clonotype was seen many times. CDR3 in amino acids: CASSARDRGREQPQHF. CDR3 nucleotide sequence: TGTGCCAGCAGCGCCCGGGACAGGGGGCGAGAACAGCCCCAGCATTTT. J is TRBJ1-5 and V is TRBV28; 12 positions match TRBD1. V dropped 6 bases and J dropped 7; count of bases not matched to a gene: 10. The CDR3 spans 16 residues. The germline CDR1 and CDR2 sequences are MDHEN and SYDVKM.

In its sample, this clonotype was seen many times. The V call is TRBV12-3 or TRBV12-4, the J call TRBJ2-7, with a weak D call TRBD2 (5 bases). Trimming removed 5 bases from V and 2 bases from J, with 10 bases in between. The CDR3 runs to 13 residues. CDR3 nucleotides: TGTGCCAGCAGTCCCCCGAGGGCCTACGAGCAGTACTTC. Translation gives CASSPPRAYEQYF.

The CDR3 region has the DNA TGTGCCAGCAAAACAGTTCATGAGACCCAGTACTTC. This gives the protein CASKTVHETQYF. This chain connects TRBV6-2 or TRBV6-3 to TRBJ2-5, with no clear D. Germline V gene lookup returns CDR1 MNHEY and CDR2 SVGEGT. This CDR3 region has 12 residues. V lost 7 bases and J lost 5, with 11 bases in between.

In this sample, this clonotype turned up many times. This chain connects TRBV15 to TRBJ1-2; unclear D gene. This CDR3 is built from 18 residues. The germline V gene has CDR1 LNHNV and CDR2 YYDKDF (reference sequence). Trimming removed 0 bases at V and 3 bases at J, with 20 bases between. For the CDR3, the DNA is TGTGCCACCAGCAGAGATACGGCGCGGGGTTCCTTGGACTATGGCTACACCTTC. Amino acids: CATSRDTARGSLDYGYTF.

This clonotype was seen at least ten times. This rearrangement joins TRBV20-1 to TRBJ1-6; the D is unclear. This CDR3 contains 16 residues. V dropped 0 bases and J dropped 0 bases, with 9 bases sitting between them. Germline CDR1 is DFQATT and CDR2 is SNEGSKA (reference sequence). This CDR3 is CSAREGRSSYNSPLHF. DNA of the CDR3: TGCAGTGCTAGAGAAGGACGGAGCTCCTATAATTCACCCCTCCACTTT.

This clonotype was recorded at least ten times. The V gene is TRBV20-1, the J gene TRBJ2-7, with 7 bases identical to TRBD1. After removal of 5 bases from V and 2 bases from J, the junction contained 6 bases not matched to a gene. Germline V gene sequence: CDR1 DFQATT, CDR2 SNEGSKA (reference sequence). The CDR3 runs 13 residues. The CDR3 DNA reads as TGCAGTGCTTCCGGGACAGAACCCTACGAGCAGTACTTC. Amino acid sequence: CSASGTEPYEQYF.

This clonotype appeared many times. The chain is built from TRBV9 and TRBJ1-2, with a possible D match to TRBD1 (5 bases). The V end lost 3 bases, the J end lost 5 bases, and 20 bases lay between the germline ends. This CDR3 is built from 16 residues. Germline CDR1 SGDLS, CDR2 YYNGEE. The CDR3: CASSGIRVSPSYGYTF. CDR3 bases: TGTGCCAGCAGCGGGATCAGGGTCTCGCCTTCTTATGGCTACACCTTC. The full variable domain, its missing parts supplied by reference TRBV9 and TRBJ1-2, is DSGVTQTPKHLITATGQRVTLRCSPRSGDLSVYWYQQSLDQGLQFLIQYYNGEERAKGNILERFSAQQFPDLHSELNLSSLELGDSALYFCASSGIRVSPSYGYTFGSGTRLTVV.

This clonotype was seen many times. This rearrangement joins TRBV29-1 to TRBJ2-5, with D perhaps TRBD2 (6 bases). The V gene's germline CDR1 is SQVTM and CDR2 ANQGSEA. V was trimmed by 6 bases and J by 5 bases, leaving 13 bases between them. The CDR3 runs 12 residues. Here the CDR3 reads CSVTTSPETQYF. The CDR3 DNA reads TGCAGCGTAACGACTAGTCCGGAGACCCAGTACTTC.

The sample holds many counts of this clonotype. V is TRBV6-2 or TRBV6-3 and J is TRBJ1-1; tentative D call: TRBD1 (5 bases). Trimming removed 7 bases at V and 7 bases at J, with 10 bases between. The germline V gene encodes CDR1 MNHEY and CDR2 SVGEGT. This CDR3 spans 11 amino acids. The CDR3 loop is CASNQGFEAFF. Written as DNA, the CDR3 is TGTGCCAGCAATCAGGGTTTTGAAGCTTTCTTT.

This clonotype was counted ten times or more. DNA for the CDR3: TGTGCCAGCAGCTTCACCGGACTAGCGGGGGTCGGCAAAAACATTCAGTACTTC. Translation: CASSFTGLAGVGKNIQYF. This chain joins TRBV11-2 and TRBJ2-4; 13 nucleotides match TRBD2. The germline V gene encodes CDR1 SGHAT and CDR2 FQNNGV. J was trimmed by 3 bases and V by 3 bases; bases with no gene match: 8. This CDR3 is 18 amino acids long.

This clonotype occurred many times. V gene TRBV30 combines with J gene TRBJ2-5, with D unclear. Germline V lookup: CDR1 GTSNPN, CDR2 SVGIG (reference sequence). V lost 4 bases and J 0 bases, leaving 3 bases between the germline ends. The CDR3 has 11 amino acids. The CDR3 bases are TGTGCCTGGACGGACCAAGAGACCCAGTACTTC. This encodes CAWTDQETQYF.

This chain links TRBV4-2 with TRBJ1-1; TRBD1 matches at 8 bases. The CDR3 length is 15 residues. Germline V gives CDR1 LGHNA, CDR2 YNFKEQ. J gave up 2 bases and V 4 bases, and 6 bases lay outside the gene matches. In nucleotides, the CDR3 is TGTGCCAGCAGCCCACAGGGGGGGCGAAACACTGAAGCTTTCTTT. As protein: CASSPQGGRNTEAFF.

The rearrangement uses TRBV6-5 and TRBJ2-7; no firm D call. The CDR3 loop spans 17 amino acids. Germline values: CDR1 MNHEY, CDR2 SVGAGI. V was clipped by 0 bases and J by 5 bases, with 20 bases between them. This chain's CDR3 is CASSYSPADLRRHEQYF. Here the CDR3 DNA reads TGTGCCAGCAGTTACTCGCCGGCGGACCTACGGCGGCACGAGCAGTACTTC.

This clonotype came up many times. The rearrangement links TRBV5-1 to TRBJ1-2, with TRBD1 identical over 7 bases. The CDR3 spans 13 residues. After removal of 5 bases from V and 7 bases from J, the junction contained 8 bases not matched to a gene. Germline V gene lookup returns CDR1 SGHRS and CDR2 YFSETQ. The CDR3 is CASSPTGYFGYTF. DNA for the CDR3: TGCGCCAGCAGTCCGACAGGGTATTTTGGCTACACCTTC. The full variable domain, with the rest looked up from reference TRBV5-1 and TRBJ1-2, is KAGVTQTPRYLIKTRGQQVTLSCSPISGHRSVSWYQQTPGQGLQFLFEYFSETQRNKGNFPGRFSGRQFSNSRSEMNVSTLELGDSALYLCASSPTGYFGYTFGSGTRLTVV.

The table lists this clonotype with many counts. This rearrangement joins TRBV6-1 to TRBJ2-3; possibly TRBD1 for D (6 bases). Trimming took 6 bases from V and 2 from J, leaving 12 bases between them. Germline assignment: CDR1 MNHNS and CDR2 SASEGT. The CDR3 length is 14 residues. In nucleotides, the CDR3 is TGTGCCAGCAGGCTTGGACAGATCACAGATACGCAGTATTTT. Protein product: CASRLGQITDTQYF.